One T cell receptor (beta chain) is described in this entry. What this receptor recognizes is not known. No per-base quality is available; no much larger clone lies one base away. The data belong to a study of shared clonotypes between healthy human individuals (dated by TCRdb to about 2020). About the full investigation: The cohort comprised two women and a few men aged 18 to 49 years. For each donor, three plates each were used for CD4 naive and CD4 memory, two plates were used for CD8 naive, and one plate was used for CD8 memory. Blood TCR repertoires of roughly 5 healthy adults were deeply sequenced to estimate repertoire size and the extent of clonotype sharing between individuals. Per donor, leukapheresis produced somewhere between about 0.94 and 10 billion PBMCs. Libraries were prepared and TCR repertoires were sequenced by different laboratories using diverse techniques, in order to increase sequencing depth and limit assay-specific biases.

The donors were healthy, HIV-negative adults who had no recently reported acute infections or vaccinations. Every donor was a Caucasian adult residing in Nashville, Tennessee, USA. CD4+ T cells were enriched through magnetic negative selection, after which naive cells were positively selected on CD45RA and the remaining negative fraction served as the memory subset. Blood was obtained by leukapheresis, after which PBMCs were separated by Ficoll-Histopaque density gradient centrifugation and cryopreserved in liquid nitrogen vapor phase. Purity and quantity of every magnetically sorted T cell population were checked by analytical flow cytometry. From each sorted fraction, genomic DNA was isolated and quantified by UV absorbance on a Nanodrop 2000c. The investigation overall reported the following: Larger estimated clonotype richness was generally found for naive subsets than for memory subsets. Compared with non-shared clonotypes, clonotypes shared by all four sorted-subset donors had higher generation probabilities. Only blood was sampled, and tissue TCR repertoires likely differ from those in blood. Because the study included only a small number of donors, the genetic and exposure-history diversity represented was limited. Across four donors, approximately 5% of naive CD4, 3% to 3.5% of naive CD8, 2% to 2.5% of memory CD4, and over 0.35% of memory CD8 clonotypes were shared. Pairwise subsampling indicated that sequencing depth was expected to affect the degree of clonotype sharing among donors. Rarefaction of sorted-subset datasets indicated incomplete sequencing despite the large sequencing depth.

TCR CDR3 regions were amplified from genomic DNA by multiplex PCR using the deep immunoSEQ assay. Extracted genomic DNA from each cell subset was spread evenly across all wells of several immunoSEQ 96-well plates, with each plate serving as a replicate. For sorted subsets, approximately 200 ng of genomic DNA, equivalent to some 33,000 T cell genomes, went into each replicate PCR. Purified libraries were measured with a Qubit 3.0 fluorometer, size-checked on a Bioanalyzer 2100, and measured again with the KAPA Library Quantification kit. A separate single-read 150-cycle Illumina NextSeq 550 flow cell was used to sequence each immunoSEQ 96-well plate. On the study's bioinformatics: Because the immunoSEQ output included only junctional sequences and no quality scores, the filtering could not be the same as the filtering used for full-length reads. Sequences were annotated with PyIR, a Python wrapper for IgBLAST v1.9, and V/J genes and CDR3 were assigned using IMGT germline references. Reads with weak V/J assignments (E-value above 1e-6), missing CDR3, stop codons, out-of-frame junctions, or ambiguous translated residues were removed. V3J clonotypes were defined by identical inferred V gene, J gene, and CDR3 amino acid sequence. Percentage overlap between repertoires was computed as shared unique clonotypes divided by the size of the smaller repertoire. Three approaches were used to assess repertoire richness: RTK rarefaction, the Chao1 estimator, and Recon v2.1 estimates of unobserved clonotypes. Generation probabilities for all TCRbeta clonotypes obtained by the gDNA method from a few donors were computed using OLGA. TCRdb mirrors the immuneACCESS table, restricted to in-frame sequences. Some clones are absent from its copies; in checked studies, under half trace to an unresolved V gene, and the reason for the others is unknown. That table gives V, J and clone size, and the DNA gave D and trimming. The sample table holds about a million clones, of which around 74% were seen once. In total, the top ten clones hold about 1.5% of the sample.

Sequenced sample: memory CD4+ T cells sorted from blood. In the paper's terms, the cell subset or site label means: CD45RA-negative fraction. The receptor was derived from a man younger than 35 in good health.

The CDR3 protein: CASSTPGQGTIQYF. The DNA is as follows: TGTGCCAGCAGCACACCGGGACAGGGAACCATTCAGTACTTC. This chain is built from TRBV9 and TRBJ2-4; 9 bases in the middle match TRBD1. Trimming accounts for 4 bases at V and 9 bases at J, while the number of junction bases matched to no gene is 8. CDR1 and CDR2 were assigned from the germline V gene as SGDLS and YYNGEE. The CDR3 goes from the cysteine to the phenylalanine over 14 residues. Kept here is only the CDR3 DNA, which spans 42 bases and is read in frame from base 1.